Detailed here is one T cell receptor beta chain. The antigen is not known. At the DNA level, this CDR3 is encoded by other sequences in the same sample as well. The data derive from a study of T cell responses to AZD1222 COVID-19 vaccine. Study-wide background: Pooling covered second doses at about 4 or about 12 weeks.

Study-wide points: At baseline, seropositivity was found in only a handful of AZD1222 recipients. Two AZD1222 doses significantly raised spike-specific TCR breadth and depth over controls. There were repertoire samples only from the period after the peak T cell response.

CDR3 length equals 16 residues. The V end was cut by 1 base, the J end by 1 base, with 11 bases between. Germline CDR1 SGHRS, CDR2 YFSETQ. Libraries were prepared by immunoSEQ multiplex PCR; TCRdb keeps only in-frame clonotypes and omits some of them. The profile shows about 140,000 clones, 90% to 95% of them singletons. This sequence originates from an adult in good health. The rearrangement uses TRBV5-1 and TRBJ2-2, with D maybe TRBD1 (6 bases). The sequencing used peripheral blood, collected on day 0 of AZD1222 vaccination. This CDR3 reads CASSLPGALNTGELFF. Here the CDR3 DNA reads TGCGCCAGCAGCTTGCCAGGGGCCTTGAACACCGGGGAGCTGTTTTTT.